This T cell receptor (beta chain) is from a study of control samples from healthy donors and cancer patients. The CDR3 spans 16 residues. The V end lost 3 bases, the J end lost 1 base, and 17 bases lay between the germline ends. Looked up from germline, CDR1 is SGDLS and CDR2 is YYNGEE. Clones were read by immunoSEQ multiplex PCR, and TCRdb kept only the in-frame ones, dropping some. The sample lists about 92,000 clones, roughly four fifths occurring once. The sample consisted of blood. This TCR was sampled from a woman aged 60 to 75 in good health. The chain couples TRBV9 to TRBJ2-7, with a possible D match to TRBD1 (5 bases). The CDR3 reads CASSAPPLRQSYEQYF. Here the CDR3 DNA reads TGTGCCAGCAGCGCCCCACCCCTTCGACAGTCCTACGAGCAGTACTTC.